The 3 T cell receptor beta chains in this list originate from one sample, sequenced in a study of blood T cell repertoires in COVID-19. The method was immunoSEQ multiplex PCR; TCRdb's version includes in-frame clones alone and lacks a portion of them. The sample lists fewer than 60,000 clones, 85% to 95% occurring once. The sequenced sample consisted of peripheral blood. These receptors were taken from a man in his sixties with COVID-19, enrolled during active disease.

The V call is TRBV2, the J call TRBJ2-3, with D possibly TRBD1 on 6 matching bases. V lost 1 base and J 1 base, leaving 15 bases between the germline ends. Germline V CDR1 and CDR2: SNHLY, FYNNEI. The CDR3 extends over 17 amino acids. The CDR3 here is CASSEELRGPGTDTQYF. CDR3 nucleotide sequence: TGTGCCAGCAGTGAAGAACTCAGGGGTCCTGGCACAGATACGCAGTATTTT.

The chain carries TRBV10-1 and TRBJ1-1; D remains unclear. V was cut by 0 bases and J by 9 bases, with 17 bases left in between. CDR3 length equals 15 residues. CDR1 and CDR2 (germline): WNHNN, SYGVQD (reference sequence). CDR3 nucleotide sequence: TGCGCCAGCAGTGAGTCAGGTACAGCGGATTCACAAGCTTTCTTT. This codes for CASSESGTADSQAFF.

This clone was seen only once. This chain joins TRBV6-5 and TRBJ2-2; D possibly corresponds to TRBD1 (6 bases). Germline V gene data show CDR1 as MNHEY and CDR2 as SVGAGI. V was trimmed by 6 bases and J by 0 bases, leaving 8 bases between them. This CDR3 is 14 amino acids long. CDR3: CASRAGANTGELFF. CDR3 sequence (DNA): TGTGCCAGCAGGGCAGGGGCGAACACCGGGGAGCTGTTTTTT.